This T cell receptor beta chain was identified in a study of shared clonotypes between healthy human individuals (dated by TCRdb to 2018 to 2020). As for the study more broadly: The cohort comprised a couple of women and three men aged 18 to 49 years. For each donor, CD4 naive and CD4 memory were each given three plates, CD8 naive was given two plates, and CD8 memory was given one plate. The study deeply sequenced blood TCR repertoires of five healthy adults to estimate repertoire size and the extent of clonotype sharing between individuals. Libraries were prepared and TCR repertoires were sequenced by different laboratories using diverse techniques, in order to increase sequencing depth and limit assay-specific biases. Leukapheresis yielded between about 0.85 and 10 billion PBMCs per donor.

Donors were healthy HIV-negative adults with no recently reported acute infections or vaccinations. Every donor was a Caucasian adult living in Nashville, Tennessee, USA. CD4+ T cells were enriched by magnetic negative selection; naive cells were then positively selected on CD45RA, and the negative fraction formed the memory subset. After blood collection by leukapheresis, PBMCs were isolated using Ficoll-Histopaque density gradient centrifugation and then cryopreserved in the vapor phase of liquid nitrogen. Purity and quantity of every magnetically sorted T cell population were checked by analytical flow cytometry. Each sorted fraction had its genomic DNA isolated and then quantified by UV absorbance on a Nanodrop 2000c. To note about this clone: What this receptor recognizes is not known. The sample holds no much larger clone one base away, and base qualities are not on file.

Paper-wide results and their limitations: Clonotypes shared by all four sorted-subset donors showed higher generation probabilities than non-shared clonotypes. Estimated clonotype richness was generally larger for naive than for memory subsets. Only blood was sampled, and tissue TCR repertoires likely differ from those in blood. Roughly 5.2% of naive CD4, roughly 3.6% of naive CD8, about 2.1% of memory CD4, and approximately 0.39% of memory CD8 clonotypes were shared across a few donors. Because the study included only a small number of donors, the genetic and exposure-history diversity represented was limited. Based on pairwise subsampling, the degree of clonotype sharing among donors was expected to be affected by sequencing depth. Rarefaction of sorted-subset datasets indicated incomplete sequencing despite the large sequencing depth.

Inclusive of the bounding cysteine and phenylalanine, the CDR3 is 13 residues long. The sequence is cut down to CDR3 DNA, 39 bases in frame from base 1. V sheds 11 bases and J sheds 5 bases, leaving 18 bases between their ends. CDR1 is given as MNHNS and CDR2 as SASEGT, both from the germline V gene. TCR CDR3 regions were amplified from genomic DNA by multiplex PCR using the deep immunoSEQ assay. For each cell subset, the extracted genomic DNA was distributed evenly across all wells of several immunoSEQ 96-well plates, and each plate served as one replicate. For sorted subsets, 150 to 250 ng of genomic DNA, equivalent to 30,000 or so T cell genomes, went into each replicate PCR. The purified libraries were quantified using a Qubit 3.0 fluorometer, sized with a Bioanalyzer 2100, and then quantified again using the KAPA Library Quantification kit. Every immunoSEQ 96-well plate was sequenced on a separate single-read 150-cycle Illumina NextSeq 550 flow cell. Under the source paper's analysis protocol: Because only junctional sequences without quality scores were contained in the immunoSEQ output, filtering matching that applied to full-length reads could not be performed. To assign V/J genes and CDR3, sequences were annotated against IMGT germline references using PyIR, a Python wrapper for IgBLAST v1.9. Reads were filtered out if the reads had weak V/J assignments (E-value above 1e-6), no CDR3, stop codons, out-of-frame junctions, or ambiguous translated residues. A V3J clonotype was defined by an identical inferred V gene, J gene, and CDR3 amino acid sequence. The percentage overlap between two repertoires was calculated by dividing the number of shared unique clonotypes by the size of the smaller repertoire. Repertoire richness was assessed with RTK rarefaction, the Chao1 estimator, and Recon v2.1 estimates of unobserved clonotypes. For all TCRbeta clonotypes obtained by the gDNA method from a few donors, generation probabilities were computed with OLGA. The table comes from immuneACCESS by way of TCRdb, which keeps in-frame sequences with V and J called. Part of the clones is missing from these tables; in studies checked, under half for an unresolved V gene and the rest for unknown reasons. V, J and clone size are those of that table, while D and trimming were read from the DNA. The sample table contains roughly 650,000 clones; only one count was recorded for more than 95% of them. Roughly 0.05% of the sample rests with the top ten.

The receptor's source is a woman in her twenties or thirties in good health. The sequenced sample was naive CD4+ T cells sorted from blood. The intended sense of this specimen's cell subset or site label: CD45RA+ positively selected. The V and J genes are TRBV6-1 and TRBJ2-5; a weak D assignment points to TRBD2 (6 bases agree). The CDR3 amino acid sequence is: CALSRAGEETQYF. The DNA is TGTGCCCTCAGCAGAGCGGGCGAGGAGACCCAGTACTTC.